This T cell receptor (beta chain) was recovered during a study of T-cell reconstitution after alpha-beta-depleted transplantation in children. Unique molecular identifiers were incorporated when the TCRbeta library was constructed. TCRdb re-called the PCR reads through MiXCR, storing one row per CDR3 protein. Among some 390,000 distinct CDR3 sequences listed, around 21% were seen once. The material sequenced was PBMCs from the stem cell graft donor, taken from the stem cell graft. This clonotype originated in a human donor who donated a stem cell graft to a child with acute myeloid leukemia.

CDR3 in DNA: TGCGCCAGCAGATTGCCCGGGACAGGGGGCTACGAGCAGTACTTC. Residues: CASRLPGTGGYEQYF. This chain uses TRBV10-2 with TRBJ2-7, with TRBD1 matching over 11 bases. The trim removed 6 bases at V and 3 bases at J, leaving 7 bases unmatched. Germline V CDR1 and CDR2: WSHSY, SAAADI. The CDR3 is 15 amino acids.